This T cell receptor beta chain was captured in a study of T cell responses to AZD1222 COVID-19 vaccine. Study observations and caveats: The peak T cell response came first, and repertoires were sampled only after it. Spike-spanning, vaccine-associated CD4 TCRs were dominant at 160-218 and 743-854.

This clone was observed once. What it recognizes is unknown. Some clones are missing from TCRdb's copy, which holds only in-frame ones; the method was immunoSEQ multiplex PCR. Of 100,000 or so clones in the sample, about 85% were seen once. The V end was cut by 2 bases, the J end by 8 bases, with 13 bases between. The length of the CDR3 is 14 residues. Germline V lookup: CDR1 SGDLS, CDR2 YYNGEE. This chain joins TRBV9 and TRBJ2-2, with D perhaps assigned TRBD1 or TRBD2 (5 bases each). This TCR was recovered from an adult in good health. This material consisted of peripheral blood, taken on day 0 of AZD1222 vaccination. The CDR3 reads CASSVGRSKGELFF. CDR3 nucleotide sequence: TGTGCCAGCAGCGTGGGACGGTCGAAGGGGGAGCTGTTTTTT.